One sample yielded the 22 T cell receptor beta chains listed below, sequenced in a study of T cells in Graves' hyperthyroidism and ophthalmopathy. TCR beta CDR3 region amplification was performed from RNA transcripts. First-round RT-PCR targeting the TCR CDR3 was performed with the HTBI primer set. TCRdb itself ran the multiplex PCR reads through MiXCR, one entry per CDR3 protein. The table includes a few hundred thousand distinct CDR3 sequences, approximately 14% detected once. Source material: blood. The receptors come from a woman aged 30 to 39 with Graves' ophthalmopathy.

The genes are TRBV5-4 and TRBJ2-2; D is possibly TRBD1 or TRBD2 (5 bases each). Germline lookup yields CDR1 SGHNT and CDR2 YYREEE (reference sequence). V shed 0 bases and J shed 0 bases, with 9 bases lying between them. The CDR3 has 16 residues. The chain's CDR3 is CASSLERGANTGELFF. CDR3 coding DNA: TGTGCCAGCAGCTTGGAAAGAGGGGCGAACACCGGGGAGCTGTTTTTT. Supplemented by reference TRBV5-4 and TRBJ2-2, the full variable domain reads ETGVTQSPTHLIKTRGQQVTLRCSSQSGHNTVSWYQQALGQGPQFIFQYYREEENGRGNFPPRFSGLQFPNYSSELNVNALELDDSALYLCASSLERGANTGELFFGEGSRLTVL.

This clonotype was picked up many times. The CDR3 bases are TGCAGTGCTAGTAACAGGGCGGAAGGCTACACCTTC. Amino acid sequence: CSASNRAEGYTF. J is TRBJ1-2 and V is TRBV20-1; D may be TRBD1 (6 bases). This CDR3 region has 12 residues. Trimming took 3 bases from V and 8 from J, leaving 13 bases between them. In germline, CDR1 is DFQATT, CDR2 SNEGSKA (reference sequence).

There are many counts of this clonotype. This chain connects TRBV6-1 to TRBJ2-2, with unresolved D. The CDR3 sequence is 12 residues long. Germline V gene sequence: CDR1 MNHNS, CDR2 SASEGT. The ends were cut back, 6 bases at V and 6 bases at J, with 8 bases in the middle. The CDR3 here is CASRQVPGELFF. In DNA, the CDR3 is TGTGCCAGCAGGCAGGTACCCGGGGAGCTGTTTTTT.

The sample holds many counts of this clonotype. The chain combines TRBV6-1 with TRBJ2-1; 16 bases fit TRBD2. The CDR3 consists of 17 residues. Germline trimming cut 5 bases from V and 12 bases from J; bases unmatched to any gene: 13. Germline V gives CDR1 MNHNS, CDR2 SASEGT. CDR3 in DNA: TGTGCCAGCAGTTCCCCGACCGGGACTAGCGGGGGGGCTTCGCAGTTCTTC. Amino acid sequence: CASSSPTGTSGGASQFF.

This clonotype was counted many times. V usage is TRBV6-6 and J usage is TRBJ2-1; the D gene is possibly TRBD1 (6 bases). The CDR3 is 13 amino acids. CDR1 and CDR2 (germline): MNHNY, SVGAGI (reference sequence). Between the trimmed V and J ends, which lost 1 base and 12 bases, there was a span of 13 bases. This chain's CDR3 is CASSYFGQQGQFF. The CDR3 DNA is TGTGCCAGCAGTTACTTCGGTCAACAGGGGCAGTTCTTC.

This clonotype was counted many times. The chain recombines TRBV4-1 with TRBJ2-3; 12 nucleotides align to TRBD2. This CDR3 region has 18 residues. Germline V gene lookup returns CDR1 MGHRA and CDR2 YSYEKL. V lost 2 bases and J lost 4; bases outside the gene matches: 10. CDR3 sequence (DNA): TGCGCCAGCAGCCAACAACAACTAGCGGGGGGACCCCCAGATACGCAGTATTTT. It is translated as CASSQQQLAGGPPDTQYF.

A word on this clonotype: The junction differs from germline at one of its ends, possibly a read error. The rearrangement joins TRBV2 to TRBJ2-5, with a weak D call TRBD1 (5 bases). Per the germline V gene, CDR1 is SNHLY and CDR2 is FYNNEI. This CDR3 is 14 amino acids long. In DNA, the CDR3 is TGTGCCAACAGGCGCGCTCAGTACCAAGAGACTCAGTACTTC. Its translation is CANRRAQYQETQYF.

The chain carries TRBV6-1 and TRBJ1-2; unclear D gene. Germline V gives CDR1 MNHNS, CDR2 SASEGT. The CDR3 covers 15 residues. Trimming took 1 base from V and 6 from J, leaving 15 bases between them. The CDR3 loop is CASSEVRAQVNGYTF. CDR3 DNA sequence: TGTGCCAGCAGTGAAGTTAGGGCGCAGGTTAATGGCTACACCTTC.

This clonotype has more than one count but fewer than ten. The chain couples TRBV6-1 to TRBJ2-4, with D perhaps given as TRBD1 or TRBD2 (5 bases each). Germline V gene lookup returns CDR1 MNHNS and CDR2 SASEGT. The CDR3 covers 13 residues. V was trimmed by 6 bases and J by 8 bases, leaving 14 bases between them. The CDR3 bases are TGTGCCAGCAGCCCGGGGCAGAGAGACATTCAGTACTTC. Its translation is CASSPGQRDIQYF.

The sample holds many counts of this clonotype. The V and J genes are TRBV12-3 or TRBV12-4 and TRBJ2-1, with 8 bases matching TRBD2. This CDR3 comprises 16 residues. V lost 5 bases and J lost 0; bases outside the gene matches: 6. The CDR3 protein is CASSRSGVSSYNEQFF. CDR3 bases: TGTGCCAGCAGTCGTAGCGGGGTTTCCTCCTACAATGAGCAGTTCTTC.

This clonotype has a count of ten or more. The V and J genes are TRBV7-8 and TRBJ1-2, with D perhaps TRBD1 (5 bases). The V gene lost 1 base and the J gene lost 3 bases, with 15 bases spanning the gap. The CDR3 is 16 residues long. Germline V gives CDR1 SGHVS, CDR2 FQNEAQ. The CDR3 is CASSLVGGRVYYGYTF. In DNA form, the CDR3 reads TGTGCCAGCAGCTTAGTGGGCGGCAGGGTTTACTATGGCTACACCTTC.

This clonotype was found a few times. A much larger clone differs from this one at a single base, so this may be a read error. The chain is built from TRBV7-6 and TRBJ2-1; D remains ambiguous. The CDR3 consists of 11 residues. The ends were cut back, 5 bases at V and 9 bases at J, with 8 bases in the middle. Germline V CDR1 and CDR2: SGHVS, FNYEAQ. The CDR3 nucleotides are TGTGCCAGCAGCCCACAGAGTGAGCAGTTCTTC. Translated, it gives CASSPQSEQFF.

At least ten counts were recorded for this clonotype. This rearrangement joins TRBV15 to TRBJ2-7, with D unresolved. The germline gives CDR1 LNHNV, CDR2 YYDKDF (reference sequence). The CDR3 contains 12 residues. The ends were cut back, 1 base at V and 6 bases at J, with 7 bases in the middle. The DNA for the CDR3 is TGTGCCACCAGCAGAGTGTTTTCCGAGCAGTACTTC. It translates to CATSRVFSEQYF.

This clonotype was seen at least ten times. CDR3 sequence reads: CASSLPGQGAATEAFF. The CDR3 region has the DNA TGTGCCAGCAGTTTACCGGGACAGGGGGCGGCGACTGAAGCTTTCTTT. The chain is built from TRBV28 and TRBJ1-1; TRBD1 agrees at 12 bases. The CDR3 totals 16 residues. J lost 5 bases, V lost 2 bases, and 6 bases had no gene match. CDR1 is MDHEN and CDR2 is SYDVKM in the germline V gene.

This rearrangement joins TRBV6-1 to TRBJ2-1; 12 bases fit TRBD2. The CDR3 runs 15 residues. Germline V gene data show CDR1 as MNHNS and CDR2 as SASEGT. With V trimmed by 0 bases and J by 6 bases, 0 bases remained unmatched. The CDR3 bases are TGTGCCAGCAGTGAAGCACTAGCGGGGGGCAATGAGCAGTTCTTC. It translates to CASSEALAGGNEQFF.

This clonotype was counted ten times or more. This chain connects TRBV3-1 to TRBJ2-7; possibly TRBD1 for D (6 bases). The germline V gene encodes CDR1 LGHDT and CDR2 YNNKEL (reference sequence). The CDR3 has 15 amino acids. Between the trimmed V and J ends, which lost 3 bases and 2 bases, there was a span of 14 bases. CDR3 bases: TGTGCCAGCAGCCAGGTACAGGGATCTACCTACGAGCAGTACTTC. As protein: CASSQVQGSTYEQYF.

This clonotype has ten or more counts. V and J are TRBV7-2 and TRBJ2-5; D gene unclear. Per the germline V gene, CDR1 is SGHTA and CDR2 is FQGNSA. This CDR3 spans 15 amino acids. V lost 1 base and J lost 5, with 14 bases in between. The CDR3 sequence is CASSLGPRRHETQYF. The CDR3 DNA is TGTGCCAGCAGCTTAGGGCCCCGTCGCCACGAGACCCAGTACTTC.

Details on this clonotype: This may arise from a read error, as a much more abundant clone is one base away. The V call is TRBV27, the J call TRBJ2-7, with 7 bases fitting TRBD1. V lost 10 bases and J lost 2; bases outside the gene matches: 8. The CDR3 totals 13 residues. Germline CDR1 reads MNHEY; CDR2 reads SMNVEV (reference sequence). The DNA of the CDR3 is TGTGCCACCAGGGTAGGGACAGCCTACGAGCAGTACTTC. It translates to CATRVGTAYEQYF.

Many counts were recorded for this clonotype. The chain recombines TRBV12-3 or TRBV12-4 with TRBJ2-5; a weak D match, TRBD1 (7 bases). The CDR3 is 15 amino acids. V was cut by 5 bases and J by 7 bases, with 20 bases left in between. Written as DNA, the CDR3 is TGTGCCAGCAGTCTTACGACAGGGAGGTTTGGGACCCAGTACTTC. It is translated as CASSLTTGRFGTQYF.

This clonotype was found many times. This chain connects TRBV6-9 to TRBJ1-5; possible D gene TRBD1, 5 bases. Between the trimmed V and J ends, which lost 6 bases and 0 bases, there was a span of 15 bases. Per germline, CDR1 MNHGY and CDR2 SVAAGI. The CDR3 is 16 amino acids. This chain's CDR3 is CASSPKGRNSNQPQHF. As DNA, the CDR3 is TGTGCCAGCAGCCCTAAGGGGAGGAATAGCAATCAGCCCCAGCATTTT.

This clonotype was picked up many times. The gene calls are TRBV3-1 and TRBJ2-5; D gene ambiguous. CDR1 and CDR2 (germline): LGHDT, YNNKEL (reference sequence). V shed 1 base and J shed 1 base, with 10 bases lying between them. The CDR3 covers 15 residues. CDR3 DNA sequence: TGTGCCAGCAGCCAAGTTGGCAGAGGCCAAGAGACCCAGTACTTC. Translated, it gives CASSQVGRGQETQYF.

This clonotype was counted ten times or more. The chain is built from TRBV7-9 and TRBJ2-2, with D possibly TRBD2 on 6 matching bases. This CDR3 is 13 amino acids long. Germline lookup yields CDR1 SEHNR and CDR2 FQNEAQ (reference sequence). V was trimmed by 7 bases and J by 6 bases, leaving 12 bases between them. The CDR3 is CASIRGSAGELFF. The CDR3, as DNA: TGTGCCAGCATTCGGGGGAGTGCCGGGGAGCTGTTTTTT. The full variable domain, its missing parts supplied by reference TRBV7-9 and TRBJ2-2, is DTGVSQNPRHKITKRGQNVTFRCDPISEHNRLYWYRQTLGQGPEFLTYFQNEAQLEKSRLLSDRFSAERPKGSFSTLEIQRTEQGDSAMYLCASIRGSAGELFFGEGSRLTVL.